A selection of T cell receptor beta chains follows, all from one sample in a study of blood T cell repertoires in COVID-19. TCRdb's copy holds only in-frame clones and misses some; the assay was immunoSEQ multiplex PCR. The sample has roughly 200,000 clones, around 84% seen once. Sequences were obtained from PBMCs or T cells enriched from blood (not recorded which). These receptors all come from a woman between 25 and 40 years old who had been exposed to COVID-19. The CDR3 runs from the conserved cysteine through the conserved F or W. The D gene is left open where the match is weak. Where a row states a size, it is once, few, many or the class of an expanded clone; other rows omit it.

V	D	J	size	DNA	CDR3
TRBV7-8	.	TRBJ1-1	.	TGTGCCAGCACCAAGGGGGAGGGAGCTTTCTTT	CASTKGEGAFF
TRBV5-4	.	TRBJ2-5	.	TGTGCCAGCAGAGGGGCTCGAGAGACCCAGTACTTC	CASRGARETQYF
TRBV11-2	.	TRBJ1-2	.	TGTGCCAGCAGCTTGGTACAGGGCCTTAACTATGGCTACACCTTC	CASSLVQGLNYGYTF
TRBV7-3	TRBD2	TRBJ2-2	.	TGTGCCAGCAGCCAAGGGACTATAAACACCGGGGAGCTGTTTTTT	CASSQGTINTGELFF
TRBV7-3	.	TRBJ1-4	.	TGTGCCAGCAGCCCGTCAGGGTTCCCTAATGAAAAACTGTTTTTT	CASSPSGFPNEKLFF
TRBV7-6	.	TRBJ2-5	few	TGTGCCAGCAGCTTACAGGGTGCGGAGACCCAGTACTTC	CASSLQGAETQYF
TRBV25-1	.	TRBJ2-7	.	TGTGCCAGCAGTGAATATGGGCTGGCTACCGACGAGCAGTACTTC	CASSEYGLATDEQYF
TRBV6-2/TRBV6-3	TRBD1	TRBJ2-7	.	TGTGCCAGCATCCCTTTAGACAGGGGTGACTCCTACGAGCAGTACTTC	CASIPLDRGDSYEQYF
TRBV18	TRBD2	TRBJ2-5	.	TGTGCCAGCTCTCCAGGACTAGCGGAGACCCAGTACTTC	CASSPGLAETQYF
TRBV6-1	.	TRBJ1-1	once	TGTGCCGGATCACAGGGAAAAGGCACTGAAGCTTTCTTT	CAGSQGKGTEAFF
TRBV5-1	TRBD2	TRBJ2-3	.	TGCGCCAGCAGCCCCGGGACTAGCGGACCGCCTGAAGATACGCAGTATTTT	CASSPGTSGPPEDTQYF
TRBV4-3	.	TRBJ2-2	.	TGCGCCAGCAGCTCGGGCGGGGCGAAGGGCGGGGAGCTGTTTTTT	CASSSGGAKGGELFF
TRBV9	TRBD1	TRBJ1-5	.	TGTGCCAGCAGCGTAGCAGGGGGTAGCAATCAGCCCCAGCATTTT	CASSVAGGSNQPQHF
TRBV7-9	.	TRBJ2-3	once	TGTGCCAGCAGCTCGATGGGACTCGACACAGATACGCAGTATTTT	CASSSMGLDTDTQYF
TRBV5-5	.	TRBJ1-4	.	TGTGCCAGCAGTTCTCAGGGACACAATGAAAAACTGTTTTTT	CASSSQGHNEKLFF
TRBV27	.	TRBJ1-6	once	TGTGCCAGCAGGCTCGGGGGTACGGCCCTCCACTTT	CASRLGGTALHF
TRBV6-6	TRBD1	TRBJ2-1	.	TGTGCCAGCAGTCCGGACAGGGCCGATCGCTCCTACAATGAGCAGTTCTTC	CASSPDRADRSYNEQFF
TRBV5-1	.	TRBJ1-3	.	TGCGCCAGCAGCTCTCGGGACATCCGGGACACCATATATTTT	CASSSRDIRDTIYF
TRBV5-1	.	TRBJ2-7	.	TGCGCCAGCAGCTTGGCCGGGGTATCCTCCTACGAGCAGTACTTC	CASSLAGVSSYEQYF
TRBV14	.	TRBJ1-2	.	TGTGCCAGCAGCCAAGAACCGGGAACAACTAACTATGGCTACACCTTC	CASSQEPGTTNYGYTF
TRBV7-8	.	TRBJ2-1	.	TGTGCCAGCAGCTTAGATTCGTTGTATGAGCAGTTCTTC	CASSLDSLYEQFF
TRBV10-1	.	TRBJ1-1	.	TGCGCCAGCAGTGAGTCCGGCAGGGGCAACACTGAAGCTTTCTTT	CASSESGRGNTEAFF
TRBV7-3	.	TRBJ2-7	few	TGTGCCAGCAGCTTATCGGGGGTTAGCGAGCAGTACTTC	CASSLSGVSEQYF
TRBV10-1	.	TRBJ2-1	.	TGCGCCAGCAGCGATTTGGACAGCCGGCAGTTCTTC	CASSDLDSRQFF
TRBV7-2	.	TRBJ1-5	.	TGTGCCAGCAGCTTTGCAGGAACTCCGCAGCCCCAGCATTTT	CASSFAGTPQPQHF
TRBV30	.	TRBJ1-6	.	TGTGCCTGGAGTGCGTCACCGGGACAATCTAAGAGACCCCCTATTTGGAATTCACCCCTCCACTTT	CAWSASPGQSKRPPIWNSPLHF
TRBV14	.	TRBJ1-3	few	TGTGCCAGCAGCCAATTTCTGTCCTCTGGAAACACCATATATTTT	CASSQFLSSGNTIYF
TRBV12-3/TRBV12-4	.	TRBJ1-2	.	TGTGCCAGCAGTTTAACGGGCTATGGCTACACCTTC	CASSLTGYGYTF
TRBV5-1	.	TRBJ2-7	.	TGCGCCAGCAGCTTGGGTAGCGGATACGAGCAGTACTTC	CASSLGSGYEQYF
TRBV10-2	TRBD1	TRBJ1-1	.	TGCGCCAGCAGTGAAGGACAGGGGGCGCGCACTGAAGCTTTCTTT	CASSEGQGARTEAFF
TRBV5-1	.	TRBJ1-2	few	TGCGCCAGCAGCTGGGGGGGACAAATGGGCTATGGCTACACCTTC	CASSWGGQMGYGYTF
TRBV9	TRBD1	TRBJ2-7	few	TGTGCCAGCAGCGAGGGGGCAGGGGGATTCTACGAGCAGTACTTC	CASSEGAGGFYEQYF
TRBV30	.	TRBJ1-6	.	TGTGCCTGGAAAAGGTCACGGGTCTCGTCACCCCTCCACTTT	CAWKRSRVSSPLHF
TRBV10-3	.	TRBJ2-2	.	TGTGCCATCAGTGACCCCTCCGGGGAGCTGTTTTTT	CAISDPSGELFF
TRBV9	.	TRBJ2-5	.	TGTGCCAGCAGCGTAGGAAAAGGGGTAGAGACCCAGTACTTC	CASSVGKGVETQYF
TRBV9	.	TRBJ2-2	.	TGTGCCAGCAGCGTAGCTACGGGCGGGGAGCTGTTTTTT	CASSVATGGELFF
TRBV6-5	.	TRBJ2-7	.	TGTGCCAGCAGTTCCGCCGCGGGGTCCTACGAGCAGTACTTC	CASSSAAGSYEQYF
TRBV7-2	TRBD2	TRBJ2-3	few	TGTGCCAGCAGCTACGGGAGAGCGGGGGGGCCCTCTAGCACAGATACGCAGTATTTT	CASSYGRAGGPSSTDTQYF
TRBV14	TRBD1	TRBJ2-7	.	TGTGCCAGCAGCCAAGCTAGGGGACAGTCCTACGAGCAGTACTTC	CASSQARGQSYEQYF
TRBV2	.	TRBJ2-1	.	TGTGCCAGCACCAGGGAGGGAGGGACAGGTTCCTACAATGAGCAGTTCTTC	CASTREGGTGSYNEQFF
TRBV7-2	TRBD1	TRBJ1-1	.	TGTGCCAGCAGCTTAGCTCCGGGACAGGGTCCCACTGAAGCTTTCTTT	CASSLAPGQGPTEAFF
TRBV2	.	TRBJ1-3	.	TGTGCCATCGCCATCACTTCGACAGTGAATGGAAACACCATATATTTT	CAIAITSTVNGNTIYF
TRBV12-3/TRBV12-4	TRBD1	TRBJ1-2	.	TGTGCCAGCAGTAGACAGGGAGACTATGGCTACACCTTC	CASSRQGDYGYTF
TRBV27	.	TRBJ1-2	.	TGTGCCAGCCGAGGAGGGAACGACTATGGCTACACCTTC	CASRGGNDYGYTF
TRBV4-3	TRBD1	TRBJ1-3	.	TGCGCCAGCAGCCCCGGGACAGGGGTGCGGGGAAACACCATATATTTT	CASSPGTGVRGNTIYF
TRBV27	.	TRBJ1-2	.	TGTGCCAGCAGGAGAGATGGGGCCGGAAAAGCTAACTATGGCTACACCTTC	CASRRDGAGKANYGYTF
TRBV20-1	.	TRBJ2-5	.	TGCAGTGCCCAGACACAAGAGACCCAGTACTTC	CSAQTQETQYF
TRBV27	.	TRBJ2-7	.	TGTGCCAGCAGTTGGCGGACGGGGTCCTACGAGCAGTACTTC	CASSWRTGSYEQYF
TRBV7-2	TRBD2	TRBJ2-1	.	TGTGCCAGCAGCTTAATGGGGGGGGTTAGCTCCTACAATGAGCAGTTCTTC	CASSLMGGVSSYNEQFF
TRBV29-1	.	TRBJ2-7	.	TGCAGCGTTGTGACTAACTGGGGGGACGAGCAGTACTTC	CSVVTNWGDEQYF